This record looks at one T cell receptor (beta chain) sequence and its context. Its antigen is as yet unknown. It was with 60 Vbeta and 13 Jbeta primers that the PCR ran. Assay: immunoSEQ multiplex PCR; the TCRdb copy retains only in-frame clones and omits some. Its table records 150,000 to 250,000 clones. The data were obtained in a study of cytomegalovirus exposure and HLA in healthy donors. Study at large: Earlier sequencing of approximately 180 million T cells yielded approximately 100 million unique TCR beta sequences. Study outcomes and limitations: Diagnosis of cytomegalovirus status made by the classifier reportedly showed high specificity and sensitivity. Equally common other TCR beta chains were less clonally expanded than HLA-associated ones, a later analysis found. According to the study, around 160 TCR beta chains were cytomegalovirus-associated.

V was pared by 1 base and J by 2 bases, with 20 bases between. From germline, CDR1 is SGHVS and CDR2 FQNEAQ. This CDR3 is built from 18 residues. The rearrangement uses TRBV7-8 and TRBJ1-2; D ambiguous. The sample consisted of PBMCs. The sequence derives from a boy aged 10-17 years in good health and CMV-seronegative. The CDR3 reads CASSLGGPRTTQNYGYTF. The CDR3, as DNA: TGTGCCAGCAGCTTAGGAGGGCCCCGGACGACTCAGAACTATGGCTACACCTTC.